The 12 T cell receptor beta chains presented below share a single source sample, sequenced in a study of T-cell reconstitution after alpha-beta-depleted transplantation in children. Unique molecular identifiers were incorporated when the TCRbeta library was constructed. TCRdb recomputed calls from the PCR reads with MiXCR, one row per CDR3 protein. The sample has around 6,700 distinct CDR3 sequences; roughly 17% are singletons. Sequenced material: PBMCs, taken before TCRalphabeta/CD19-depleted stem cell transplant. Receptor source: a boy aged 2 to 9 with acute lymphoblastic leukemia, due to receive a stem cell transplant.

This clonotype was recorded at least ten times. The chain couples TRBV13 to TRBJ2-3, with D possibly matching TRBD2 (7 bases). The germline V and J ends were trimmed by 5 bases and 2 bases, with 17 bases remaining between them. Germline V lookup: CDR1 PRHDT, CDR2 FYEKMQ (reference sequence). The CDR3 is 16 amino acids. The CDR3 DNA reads TGTGCCAGCAGCCCAGGAGGGGGGGCAGCCACAGATACGCAGTATTTT. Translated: CASSPGGGAATDTQYF.

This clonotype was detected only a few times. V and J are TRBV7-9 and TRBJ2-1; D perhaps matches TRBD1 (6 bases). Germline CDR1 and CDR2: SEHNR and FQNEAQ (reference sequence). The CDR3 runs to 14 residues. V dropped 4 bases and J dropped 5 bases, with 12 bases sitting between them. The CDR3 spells CASSSGTYNNEQFF. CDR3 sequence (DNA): TGTGCCAGCAGCTCGGGGACATACAACAATGAGCAGTTCTTC.

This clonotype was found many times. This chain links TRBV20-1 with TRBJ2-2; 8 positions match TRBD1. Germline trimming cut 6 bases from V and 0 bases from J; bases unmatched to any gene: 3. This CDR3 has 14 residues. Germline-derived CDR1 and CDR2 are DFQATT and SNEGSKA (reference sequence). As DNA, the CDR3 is TGCAGTGCCCTGGGACAGGCGAACACCGGGGAGCTGTTTTTT. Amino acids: CSALGQANTGELFF.

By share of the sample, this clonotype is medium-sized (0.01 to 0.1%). The CDR3 sequence is CASSPRTLEGETQYF. The CDR3 region has the DNA TGTGCCAGCAGTCCTCGGACTCTCGAGGGGGAGACCCAGTACTTC. The chain has TRBV27 and TRBJ2-5; D might be TRBD1 or TRBD2, each matching 5 bases. V was trimmed by 5 bases and J by 5 bases, leaving 18 bases between them. Per germline, CDR1 MNHEY and CDR2 SMNVEV (reference sequence). The length of the CDR3 is 15 residues.

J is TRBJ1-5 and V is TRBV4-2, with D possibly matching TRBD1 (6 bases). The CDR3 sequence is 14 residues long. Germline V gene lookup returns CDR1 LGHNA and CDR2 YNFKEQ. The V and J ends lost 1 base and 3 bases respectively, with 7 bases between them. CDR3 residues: CASSQGQANQPQHF. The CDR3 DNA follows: TGTGCCAGCAGCCAAGGACAGGCCAATCAGCCCCAGCATTTT.

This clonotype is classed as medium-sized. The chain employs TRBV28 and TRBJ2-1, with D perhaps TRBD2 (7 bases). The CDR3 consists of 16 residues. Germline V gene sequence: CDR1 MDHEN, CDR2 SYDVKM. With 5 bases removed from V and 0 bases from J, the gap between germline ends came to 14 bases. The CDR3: CASSGGDKSSYNEQFF. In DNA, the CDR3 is TGTGCCAGCAGTGGGGGGGACAAAAGCTCCTACAATGAGCAGTTCTTC.

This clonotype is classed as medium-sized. CDR3 amino acids: CASSSGLAGEQFF. The CDR3 coding sequence is TGTGCCAGCAGCTCCGGCCTTGCGGGTGAGCAGTTCTTC. This chain uses TRBV7-9 with TRBJ2-1; a weak D match, TRBD2 (5 bases). The germline CDR1 and CDR2 sequences are SEHNR and FQNEAQ (reference sequence). CDR3 length equals 13 residues. V lost 4 bases and J lost 9, with 13 bases in between.

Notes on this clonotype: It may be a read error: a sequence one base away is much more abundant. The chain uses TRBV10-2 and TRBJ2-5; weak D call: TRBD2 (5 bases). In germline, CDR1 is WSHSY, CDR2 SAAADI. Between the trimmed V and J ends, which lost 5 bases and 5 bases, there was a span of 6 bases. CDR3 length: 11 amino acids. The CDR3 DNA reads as TGCGCCAGCAGTCCGGGGGAGACCCAGTACTTC. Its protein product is CASSPGETQYF.

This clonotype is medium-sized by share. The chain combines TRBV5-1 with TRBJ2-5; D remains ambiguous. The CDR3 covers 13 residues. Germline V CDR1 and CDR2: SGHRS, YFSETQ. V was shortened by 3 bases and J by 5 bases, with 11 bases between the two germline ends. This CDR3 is CASSSFWAETQYF. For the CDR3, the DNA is TGCGCCAGCAGCTCGTTTTGGGCGGAGACCCAGTACTTC.

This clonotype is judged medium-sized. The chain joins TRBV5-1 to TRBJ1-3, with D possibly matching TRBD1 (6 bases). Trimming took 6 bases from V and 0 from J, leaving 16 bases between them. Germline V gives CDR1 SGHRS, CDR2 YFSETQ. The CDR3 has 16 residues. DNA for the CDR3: TGCGCCAGCACCCGCGACAGGCCGAGCTCTGGAAACACCATATATTTT. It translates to CASTRDRPSSGNTIYF.

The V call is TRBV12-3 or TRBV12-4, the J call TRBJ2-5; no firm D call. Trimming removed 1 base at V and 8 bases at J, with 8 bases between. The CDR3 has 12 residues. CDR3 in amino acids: CASSLGMSTQYF. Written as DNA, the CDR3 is TGTGCCAGCAGTTTAGGGATGAGTACCCAGTACTTC.

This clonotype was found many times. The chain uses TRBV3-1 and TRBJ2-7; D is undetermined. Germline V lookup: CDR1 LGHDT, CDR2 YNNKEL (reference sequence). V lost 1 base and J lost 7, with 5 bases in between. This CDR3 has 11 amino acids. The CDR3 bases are TGTGCCAGCAGCCAAGGGGGAGAGCAGTACTTC. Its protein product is CASSQGGEQYF.